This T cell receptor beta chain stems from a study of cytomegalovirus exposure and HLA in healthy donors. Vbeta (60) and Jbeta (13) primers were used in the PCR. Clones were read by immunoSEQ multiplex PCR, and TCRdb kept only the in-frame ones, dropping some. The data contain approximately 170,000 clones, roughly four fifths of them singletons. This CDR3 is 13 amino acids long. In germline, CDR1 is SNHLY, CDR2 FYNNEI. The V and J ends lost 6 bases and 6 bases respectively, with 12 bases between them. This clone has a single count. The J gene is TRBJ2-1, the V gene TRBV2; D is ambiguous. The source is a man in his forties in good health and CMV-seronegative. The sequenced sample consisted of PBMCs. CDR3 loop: CASRLGEVNEQFF. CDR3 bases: TGTGCCAGCAGGCTCGGAGAAGTCAATGAGCAGTTCTTC.